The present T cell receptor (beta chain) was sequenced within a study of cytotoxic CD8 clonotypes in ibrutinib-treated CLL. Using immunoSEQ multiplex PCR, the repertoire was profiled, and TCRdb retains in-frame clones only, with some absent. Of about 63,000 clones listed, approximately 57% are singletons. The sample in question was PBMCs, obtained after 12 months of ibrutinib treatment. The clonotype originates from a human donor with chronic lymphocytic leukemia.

The CDR3 here is CASSLDFGSHYEQYF. CDR3 nucleotides: TGCGCCAGCAGCTTGGATTTCGGGAGCCACTACGAGCAGTACTTC. The rearrangement links TRBV5-1 to TRBJ2-7; perhaps TRBD2 as D (6 bases). V was shortened by 0 bases and J by 3 bases, with 13 bases between the two germline ends. This CDR3 spans 15 amino acids. CDR1 and CDR2 (germline): SGHRS, YFSETQ.